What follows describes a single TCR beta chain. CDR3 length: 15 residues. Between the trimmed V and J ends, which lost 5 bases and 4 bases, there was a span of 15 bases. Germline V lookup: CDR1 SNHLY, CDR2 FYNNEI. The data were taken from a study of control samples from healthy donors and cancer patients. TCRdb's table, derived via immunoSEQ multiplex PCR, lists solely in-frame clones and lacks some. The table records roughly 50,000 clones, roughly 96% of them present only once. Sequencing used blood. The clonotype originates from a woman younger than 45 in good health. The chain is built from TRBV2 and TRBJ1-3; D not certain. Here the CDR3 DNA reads TGTGCCAGCAGTCCCGAGGAGGGTTCGGGAAACACCATATATTTT. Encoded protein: CASSPEEGSGNTIYF.